The present TCR beta chain was sequenced within a study of cytomegalovirus exposure and HLA in healthy donors. As for the study in general: From 150 million to 200 million T cells, an earlier analysis saw approximately 110 million unique TCR beta sequences.

General observations from the study: As immune exposure information, only CMV serostatus was available. TCR association rates varied by HLA locus in a later analysis, with DRB1 highest and HLA-C lowest.

PCR used 60 Vbeta primers and 13 Jbeta primers. Clones were sequenced by immunoSEQ multiplex PCR, and TCRdb holds only the in-frame ones, with some missing. The top ten hold over 1.5% of the sample, which has approximately 130,000 clones, about 85% seen once. The CDR3 runs 12 residues. Trimming cost V 0 bases and J 10 bases, with 8 bases left between them. Germline CDR1 SGDLS, CDR2 YYNGEE. Remarks on this clone: The antigen is undetermined.

The J gene is TRBJ2-1, the V gene TRBV9; D ambiguous. The specimen sequenced was PBMCs. The sequence was collected from a boy under 18 in good health and CMV-seronegative. CDR3 nucleotide sequence: TGTGCCAGCAGCGTAGATCGAGGAGAGCAGTTCTTC. This sequence encodes CASSVDRGEQFF.